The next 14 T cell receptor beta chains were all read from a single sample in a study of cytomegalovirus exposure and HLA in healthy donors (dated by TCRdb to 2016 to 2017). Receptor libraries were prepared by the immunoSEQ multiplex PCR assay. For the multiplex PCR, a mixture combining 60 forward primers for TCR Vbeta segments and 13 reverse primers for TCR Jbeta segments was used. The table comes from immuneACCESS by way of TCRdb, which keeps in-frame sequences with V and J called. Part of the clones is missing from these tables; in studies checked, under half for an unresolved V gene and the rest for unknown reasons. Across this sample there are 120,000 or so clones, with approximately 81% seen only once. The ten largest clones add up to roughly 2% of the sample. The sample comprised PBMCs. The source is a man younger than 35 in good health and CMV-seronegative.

CDR3 sequence: CASSLVENQETQYF. CDR3 DNA: TGTGCCAGCAGCTTAGTCGAGAACCAAGAGACCCAGTACTTC. The chain recombines TRBV7-2 with TRBJ2-5, with no clear D. Trimming cost V 1 base and J 0 bases, with 6 bases left between them. CDR1 and CDR2 from the germline V gene are SGHTA and FQGNSA. This CDR3 is 14 amino acids long.

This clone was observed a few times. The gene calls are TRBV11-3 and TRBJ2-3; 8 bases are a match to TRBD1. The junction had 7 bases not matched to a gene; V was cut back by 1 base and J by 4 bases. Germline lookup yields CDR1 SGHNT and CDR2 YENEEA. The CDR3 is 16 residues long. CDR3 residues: CASSLGVTGAPDTQYF. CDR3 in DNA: TGTGCCAGCAGCTTAGGAGTGACAGGGGCCCCAGATACGCAGTATTTT.

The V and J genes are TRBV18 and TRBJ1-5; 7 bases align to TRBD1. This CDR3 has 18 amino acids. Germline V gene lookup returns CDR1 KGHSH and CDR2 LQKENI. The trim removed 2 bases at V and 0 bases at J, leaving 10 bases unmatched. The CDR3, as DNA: TGTGCCAGCTCACCAAACCGCCAACAGGGGAATAGCAATCAGCCCCAGCATTTT. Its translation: CASSPNRQQGNSNQPQHF.

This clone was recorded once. CDR3: CASSAWTGVIGYTF. CDR3 nucleotide sequence: TGTGCCAGCAGCGCATGGACAGGGGTTATTGGCTACACCTTC. The chain employs TRBV14 and TRBJ1-2; TRBD1 matches at 9 bases. This CDR3 is 14 amino acids long. J gave up 7 bases and V 5 bases, and 8 bases lay outside the gene matches. CDR1 is SGHDN, CDR2 FVKESK, per germline.

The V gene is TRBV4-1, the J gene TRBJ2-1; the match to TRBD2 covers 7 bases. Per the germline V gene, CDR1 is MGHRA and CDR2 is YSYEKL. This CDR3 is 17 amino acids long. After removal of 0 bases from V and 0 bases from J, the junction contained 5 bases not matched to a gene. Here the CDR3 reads CASSQDPRERSYNEQFF. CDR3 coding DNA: TGCGCCAGCAGCCAAGATCCGCGGGAGCGCTCCTACAATGAGCAGTTCTTC.

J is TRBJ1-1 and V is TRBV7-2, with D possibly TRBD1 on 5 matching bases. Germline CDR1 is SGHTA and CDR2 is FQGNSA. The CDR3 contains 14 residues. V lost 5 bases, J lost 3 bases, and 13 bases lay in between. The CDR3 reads CASSPTGRYTEAFF. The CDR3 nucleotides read TGTGCCAGCAGCCCCACAGGACGATACACTGAAGCTTTCTTT.

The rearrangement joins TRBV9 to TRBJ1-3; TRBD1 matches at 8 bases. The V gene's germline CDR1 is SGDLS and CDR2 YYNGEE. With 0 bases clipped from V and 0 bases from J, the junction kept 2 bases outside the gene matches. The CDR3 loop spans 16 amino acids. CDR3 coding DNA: TGTGCCAGCAGCGTAGGAGGGACAGGCTCTGGAAACACCATATATTTT. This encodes CASSVGGTGSGNTIYF. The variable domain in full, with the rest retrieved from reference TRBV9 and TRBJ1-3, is DSGVTQTPKHLITATGQRVTLRCSPRSGDLSVYWYQQSLDQGLQFLIQYYNGEERAKGNILERFSAQQFPDLHSELNLSSLELGDSALYFCASSVGGTGSGNTIYFGEGSWLTVV.

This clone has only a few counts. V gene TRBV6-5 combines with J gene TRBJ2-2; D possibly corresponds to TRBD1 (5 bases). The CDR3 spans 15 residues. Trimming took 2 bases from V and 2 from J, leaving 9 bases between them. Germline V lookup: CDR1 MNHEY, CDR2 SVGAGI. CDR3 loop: CASSYATVNTGELFF. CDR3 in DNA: TGTGCCAGCAGTTACGCGACAGTCAACACCGGGGAGCTGTTTTTT.

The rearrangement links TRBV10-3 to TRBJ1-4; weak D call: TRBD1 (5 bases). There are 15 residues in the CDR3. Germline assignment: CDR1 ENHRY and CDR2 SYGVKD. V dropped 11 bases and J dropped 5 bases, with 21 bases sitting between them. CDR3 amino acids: CAASQFDSRNEKLFF. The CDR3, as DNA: TGTGCCGCCAGCCAATTTGACAGCAGGAATGAAAAACTGTTTTTT.

CDR3 residues: CAWSTWQGANTEAFF. DNA for the CDR3: TGTGCCTGGAGTACTTGGCAAGGGGCGAACACTGAAGCTTTCTTT. The V and J genes are TRBV30 and TRBJ1-1; tentative D call: TRBD1 (5 bases). V lost 2 bases, J lost 1 base, and 14 bases lay in between. CDR1 is GTSNPN and CDR2 is SVGIG in the germline V gene (reference sequence). The CDR3 loop spans 15 amino acids.

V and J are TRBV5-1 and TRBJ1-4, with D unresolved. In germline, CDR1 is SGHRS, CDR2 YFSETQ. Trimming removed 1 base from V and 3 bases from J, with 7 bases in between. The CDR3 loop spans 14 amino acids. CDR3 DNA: TGCGCCAGCAGCTTGATGGAGCCTAATGAAAAACTGTTTTTT. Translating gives CASSLMEPNEKLFF. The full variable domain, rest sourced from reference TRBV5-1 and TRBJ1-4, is KAGVTQTPRYLIKTRGQQVTLSCSPISGHRSVSWYQQTPGQGLQFLFEYFSETQRNKGNFPGRFSGRQFSNSRSEMNVSTLELGDSALYLCASSLMEPNEKLFFGSGTQLSVL.

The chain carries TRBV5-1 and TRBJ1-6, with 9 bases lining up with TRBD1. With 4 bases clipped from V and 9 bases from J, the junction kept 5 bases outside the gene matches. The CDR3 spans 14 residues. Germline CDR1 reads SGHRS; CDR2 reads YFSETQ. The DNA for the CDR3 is TGCGCCAGCAGCCCCGGACAGGGGATTTCACCCCTCCACTTT. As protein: CASSPGQGISPLHF. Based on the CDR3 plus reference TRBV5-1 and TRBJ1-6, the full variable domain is KAGVTQTPRYLIKTRGQQVTLSCSPISGHRSVSWYQQTPGQGLQFLFEYFSETQRNKGNFPGRFSGRQFSNSRSEMNVSTLELGDSALYLCASSPGQGISPLHFGNGTRLTVT.

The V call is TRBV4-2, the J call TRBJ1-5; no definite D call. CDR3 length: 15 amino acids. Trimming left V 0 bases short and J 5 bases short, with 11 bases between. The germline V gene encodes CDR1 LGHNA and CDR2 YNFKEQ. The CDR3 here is CASSQERSSDQPQHF. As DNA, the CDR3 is TGTGCCAGCAGCCAAGAACGGTCGTCGGATCAGCCCCAGCATTTT.

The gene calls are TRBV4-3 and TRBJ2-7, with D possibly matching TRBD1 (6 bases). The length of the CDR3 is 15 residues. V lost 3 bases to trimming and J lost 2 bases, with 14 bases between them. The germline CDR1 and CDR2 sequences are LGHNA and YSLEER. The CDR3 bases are TGCGCCAGCAGCCAGGGACAATTAGTAACCTACGAGCAGTACTTC. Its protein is CASSQGQLVTYEQYF.